This T cell receptor beta chain was profiled in a study of OX40 agonist ivuxolimab in advanced cancers. Study-wide context: Ivuxolimab was an agonistic, fully human IgG2 monoclonal antibody directed against OX40 (CD134), a costimulatory receptor. The monotherapy dose-escalation portion (N ≈ 52 patients) of the phase I ivuxolimab trial is reported in the paper. Partial responses were achieved by three dose-escalation patients, of whom one had hepatocellular carcinoma and two had cutaneous melanoma. Prior anti-PD-1, anti-PD-L1 or anti-CTLA-4 therapy was permitted, and checkpoint inhibitors had been received by approximately 39% of dose-escalation patients. Intravenous ivuxolimab was administered to patients every 2 weeks at six dose levels: 0.01, 0.1, 0.3, 1.5, 3 and 10 mg/kg. The point of sequencing TCRbeta in the periphery was to test whether ivuxolimab changed TCR sequence diversity and drove clonal T-cell expansion. Of the approximately 50 dose-escalation patients, hepatocellular carcinoma was present in approximately 20, melanoma in roughly 15, renal cell carcinoma in 9 and head and neck cancer in 9. In the dose-escalation cohort, around four fifths of patients were male, and the mean age was approximately 60 years with a range of roughly 20 to 80. Here is what the overall study found, with its caveats: Clonal expansion of both CD4+ and CD8+ blood T cells was observed from baseline to week 6 at doses 0.1 to 3.0 mg/kg. In partial responders in the 0.1-3.0 mg/kg groups, normalized peripheral clonal expansion was found to be among the lowest, especially among CD8+ T cells. After ivuxolimab, CD8+ T cells had more expanded clones than CD4+ T cells on average. Which antigens the clonally expanded peripheral T cells were specific for was not determined. Low levels of normalized T-cell clonal expansion were also shown by some nonresponding patients.

The trial excluded patients who had a history of autoimmune disease or who were on systemic immunosuppression. Peripheral blood for TCR sequencing was collected from all dose cohorts at baseline, on cycle 4 day 1, and on cycle 7 day 1. Samples came from an open-label, multicenter, first-in-human phase I dose-escalation trial of ivuxolimab. Adults with locally advanced or metastatic melanoma, renal cell, hepatocellular, or head and neck squamous cell carcinoma were enrolled in the trial. Before TCR sequencing, CD4+ and CD8+ T cells were separately sorted from peripheral blood. The CDR3 numbers 16 residues from cysteine through phenylalanine. Only the CDR3 portion is preserved as DNA: 48 bases, with reading frame beginning at the first base. The germline V end is reduced by 3 bases and the J end by 6 bases; junction bases left unmatched: 10. Looking up the germline V gene yields CDR1 SGHAT and CDR2 FQNNGV.

To sequence the TCRbeta CDR3 region, genomic DNA was isolated from the sorted cells. TCRbeta CDR3 regions were sequenced using the immunoSEQ Assay. TCRdb took this table from immuneACCESS and kept in-frame rearrangements with V and J called. Such tables lack part of the clones; where checked against another copy, unresolved V genes explain under half of the gap, and the rest is unexplained. The sample profile shows about 48,000 clones; approximately 90% of them were found once. Of the sample, under 55% is held by the ten largest clones. As regards this clone: The antigen it binds to is not known. Base qualities are missing; no much larger clone stands one base away.

The TCR comes from an adult with an advanced solid tumor such as melanoma, head and neck, liver or kidney cancer. The sample was CD4+ or CD8+ T cells sorted from blood, taken in a trial of the OX40 agonist ivuxolimab. The sequence joins TRBV11-2 to TRBJ2-3; 9 bases in the middle match TRBD2. Read as DNA, the sequence is TGTGCCAGCAGCTTTTATGCGGGGGGGCGCGGGGATACGCAGTATTTT. It encodes CASSFYAGGRGDTQYF.